This passage covers 13 T cell receptor beta chains from one sample sequenced in a study of T cells in women clearing cervical HPV infection. Using immunoSEQ multiplex PCR, the repertoire was profiled, and TCRdb retains in-frame clones only, with some absent. Recorded for this sample: fewer than 25,000 clones. Sequencing was carried out using blood buffy coat. These receptors all stem from a woman aged 18 to 75 with a cervical HPV16 infection that either progressed to CIN3+ or cleared (not recorded which).

The DNA read from the CDR3 is TGTGCCACCGGTCCTAGCACAGATACG. As protein: CATGPSTDT. The CDR3 in full is CATGPSTDTQYF. V usage is TRBV27 and J usage is TRBJ2-3; D is undetermined. The read comes to an end 3 residues before the CDR3 does, leaving the germline J gene to fill in the end. V lost 10 bases and J lost 0, with 8 bases in between. The CDR3 covers 12 residues. Germline V gene data show CDR1 as MNHEY and CDR2 as SMNVEV (reference sequence).

A word on this clone: The read halts 3 residues ahead of the CDR3 end, with the missing end drawn from the germline J gene. The J gene is TRBJ1-4, the V gene TRBV2; no definite D call. The CDR3 spans 12 residues. CDR1 and CDR2 (germline): SNHLY, FYNNEI. The CDR3 sequence is CASNTINSPLFF. Partial CDR3 DNA: TGTGCCAGCAACACGATTAATTCACCA. Full variable domain (missing parts from reference TRBV2 and TRBJ1-4): EPEVTQTPSHQVTQMGQEVILRCVPISNHLYFYWYRQILGQKVEFLVSFYNNEISEKSEIFDDQFSVERPDGSNFTLKIRSTKLEDSAMYFCASNTINSPLFFGSGTQLSVL.

A note on this clone: The CDR3 end falls 3 residues outside the read, so it is completed with the germline J gene. The same CDR3 can be traced to other DNA sequences in this sample. V usage is TRBV30 and J usage is TRBJ1-3; a weak D match, TRBD1 (5 bases). CDR1 is GTSNPN and CDR2 is SVGIG in the germline V gene (reference sequence). The V and J ends lost 2 bases and 0 bases respectively, with 5 bases between them. The CDR3 runs 13 residues. The CDR3 region is CAWSTGSGNTIYF. The part of the CDR3 DNA that was read is TGTGCCTGGAGTACAGGCTCTGGAAACACC.

A remark on this clone: The observed sequence ends 3 residues before the CDR3 terminus, with the missing tail filled in from the germline J gene. The chain carries TRBV7-2 and TRBJ1-2, with 7 bases fitting TRBD1. CDR3 length: 15 residues. Germline CDR1 SGHTA, CDR2 FQGNSA. V shed 5 bases and J 0 bases; nucleotides not matched to a gene: 6. This CDR3 is CASSPSGQANYGYTF. The part of the CDR3 DNA that was read is TGTGCCAGCAGCCCCTCCGGACAGGCTAACTATGGC.

Turning to this clone: The DNA ends 3 residues before the CDR3 does, and the rest of the CDR3 is filled in from the germline J gene. The chain employs TRBV6-2 or TRBV6-3 and TRBJ2-3, with 8 bases lining up with TRBD1. Germline V gives CDR1 MNHEY, CDR2 SVGEGT. Trimming took 2 bases from V and 4 from J; bases not matched to a gene: 5. The CDR3 covers 15 residues. This CDR3 reads CASSYPAQGADTQYF. The CDR3 DNA, read in part, is TGTGCCAGCAGTTACCCGGCACAGGGGGCAGATACG.

Note on this clone: Coverage ceases 3 residues before the CDR3 finishes, and the germline J gene fills in the end. The chain recombines TRBV19 with TRBJ2-3; D uncertain. This CDR3 is 13 amino acids long. In germline, CDR1 is LNHDA, CDR2 SQIVND (reference sequence). CDR3 in amino acids: CASSKERQETQYF. The sequenced CDR3 bases are TGTGCCAGTAGTAAGGAGCGCCAAGAGACG. Filled out from reference TRBV19 and TRBJ2-3, the complete variable domain reads DGGITQSPKYLFRKEGQNVTLSCEQNLNHDAMYWYRQDPGQGLRLIYYSQIVNDFQKGDIAEGYSVSREKKESFPLTVTSAQKNPTAFYLCASSKERQETQYFGPGTRLTVL.

Remarks on this clone: The CDR3 end is not reached by the read, which stops 3 residues before it; the germline J gene fills it in. The same CDR3 arises from other DNA sequences in this sample as well. The gene calls are TRBV28 and TRBJ1-5, with D tentatively TRBD1 (6 bases). This CDR3 region has 14 residues. From germline, CDR1 is MDHEN and CDR2 SYDVKM. Trimming shortened V by 6 bases and J by 4 bases, and 13 bases separated the two germline ends. The part of the CDR3 DNA that was read is TGTGCCAGCAGGCCAGGACAGCCGAATCAGCCC. Its protein is CASRPGQPNQP. The full-length CDR3 reads as CASRPGQPNQPQHF.

Comments on this clone: The read ends 3 residues before the CDR3 terminus; that terminus is restored from the germline J gene. V usage is TRBV11-2 and J usage is TRBJ2-7, with 7 bases lining up with TRBD1. V shed 6 bases and J 6 bases; nucleotides not matched to a gene: 14. Germline-derived CDR1 and CDR2 are SGHAT and FQNNGV. The CDR3 extends over 15 amino acids. This CDR3 is CASRSVQGSLLEQYF. The CDR3 bases that were read are TGTGCCAGCAGGTCCGTACAGGGGAGCCTCCTCGAG.

CDR3 bases read: TGTGCCAGCAGCTGGAAGGGTGGAAACACTGAA. It specifies CASSWKGGNTE. The CDR3 in its entirety is CASSWKGGNTEAFF. The chain combines TRBV7-2 with TRBJ1-1; D unclear. The DNA ends 3 residues before the CDR3 does, and the rest of the CDR3 is filled in from the germline J gene. The CDR3 consists of 14 residues. The germline V and J ends were trimmed by 4 bases and 2 bases, with 11 bases remaining between them. Germline CDR1 reads SGHTA; CDR2 reads FQGNSA.

Notes on this clone: The read gets to within 3 residues of the CDR3 end, and the germline J gene fills in the rest. V and J are TRBV20-1 and TRBJ2-6, with D unresolved. The CDR3 is 16 residues long. Trimming removed 0 bases at V and 0 bases at J, with 9 bases between. Germline V CDR1 and CDR2: DFQATT, SNEGSKA (reference sequence). The sequenced part of the CDR3 DNA is TGCAGTGCTAGAGATATGTTCGTCTCTGGGGCCAACGTC. Amino acids: CSARDMFVSGANV. The complete CDR3 reads CSARDMFVSGANVLTF.

On this clone: The observed sequence ends 3 residues before the CDR3 terminus, with the missing tail filled in from the germline J gene. The chain uses TRBV4-2 and TRBJ2-7; D perhaps matches TRBD2 (5 bases). CDR1 and CDR2 (germline): LGHNA, YNFKEQ. The CDR3 runs to 14 residues. The V end was cut by 0 bases, the J end by 0 bases, with 6 bases between. The covered CDR3 bases are TGTGCCAGCAGCCAAGATACTAGCTCCTACGAG. Translating gives CASSQDTSSYE. The entire CDR3 is CASSQDTSSYEQYF.

To note about this clone: Sequencing ends 3 residues short of the CDR3 end; the germline J gene provides the rest. The chain is built from TRBV7-9 and TRBJ2-3; possibly TRBD2 for D (5 bases). From germline, CDR1 is SEHNR and CDR2 FQNEAQ (reference sequence). The CDR3 is made up of 14 amino acids. Trimming removed 10 bases at V and 0 bases at J, with 14 bases between. The CDR3 spells CATRRAESTDTQYF. CDR3 bases read: TGTGCCACACGACGAGCGGAGAGCACAGATACG. The full variable domain, its missing parts supplied by reference TRBV7-9 and TRBJ2-3, is DTGVSQNPRHKITKRGQNVTFRCDPISEHNRLYWYRQTLGQGPEFLTYFQNEAQLEKSRLLSDRFSAERPKGSFSTLEIQRTEQGDSAMYLCATRRAESTDTQYFGPGTRLTVL.

A remark on this clone: The sequence runs out 3 residues before the end of the CDR3; the remainder is reconstructed from the germline J gene. This sequence joins TRBV14 and TRBJ2-3, with TRBD2 matching over 10 bases. CDR3 size: 16 residues. Germline assignment: CDR1 SGHDN and CDR2 FVKESK. J was trimmed by 3 bases and V by 1 base; bases with no gene match: 4. This CDR3 reads CASSQARLAGTDTQYF. The part of the CDR3 DNA that was read is TGTGCCAGCAGCCAAGCTAGACTAGCGGGTACAGATACG.